Listed here are 22 T cell receptor beta chains from one sample, sequenced in a study of blood T cells in healthy people across ages. The authors ran a second PCR of about 7 to 11 cycles using a sample-barcoded 5' primer and a J-beta primer mix. Each CDR3 protein is one row after TCRdb ran MiXCR on the 5' RACE reads. The sample yields about 560,000 distinct CDR3 sequences, about 27% seen once. The same specimen was also included in a second study, on T cells of mothers and their children.

Input material: blood. These receptor sequences come from a boy aged 2-15 years in good health.

This clonotype was seen a few times. A single base separates this from a much larger clone, so it may be a read error. The rearrangement joins TRBV7-9 to TRBJ1-1; D unclear. CDR1 and CDR2 (germline): SEHNR, FQNEAQ (reference sequence). This CDR3 has 13 residues. CDR3: CASSLFLNAEAFF. The CDR3, as DNA: TGTGCCAGCAGCTTATTCTTGAACGCTGAAGCTTTCTTT.

This chain connects TRBV29-1 to TRBJ1-1, with D possibly matching TRBD1 (6 bases). CDR3 length equals 13 residues. Germline values: CDR1 SQVTM, CDR2 ANQGSEA. The V end lost 2 bases, the J end lost 4 bases, and 11 bases lay between the germline ends. CDR3 DNA: TGCAGCGTTGAAATCAGGGGTGGCACTGAAGCTTTCTTT. It is translated as CSVEIRGGTEAFF.

This clonotype was observed a few times. V is TRBV3-1 and J is TRBJ1-1, with D perhaps TRBD1 (6 bases). V lost 1 base and J 3 bases, leaving 6 bases between the germline ends. This CDR3 contains 13 residues. Germline values: CDR1 LGHDT, CDR2 YNNKEL (reference sequence). In nucleotides, the CDR3 is TGTGCCAGCAGCCAAGGGGGGCACACTGAAGCTTTCTTT. This translates into CASSQGGHTEAFF.

This clonotype was observed a few times. CDR3 loop: CSASTEGDTEAFF. As DNA, the CDR3 is TGCAGTGCTAGTACAGAGGGGGACACTGAAGCTTTCTTT. This chain connects TRBV20-1 to TRBJ1-1, with D maybe TRBD1 (6 bases). Germline-derived CDR1 and CDR2 are DFQATT and SNEGSKA (reference sequence). Between the trimmed V and J ends, which lost 3 bases and 3 bases, there was a span of 11 bases. The CDR3 covers 13 residues.

This chain uses TRBV10-3 with TRBJ2-1, with TRBD2 matching 8 bases. The CDR3 extends over 13 amino acids. CDR1 is ENHRY and CDR2 is SYGVKD in the germline V gene. With 8 bases clipped from V and 9 bases from J, the junction kept 9 bases outside the gene matches. The CDR3, as DNA: TGTGCCATCTACCTAGCGGGTCTCCCTGAGCAGTTCTTC. Translation: CAIYLAGLPEQFF.

V and J are TRBV20-1 and TRBJ2-4; D call uncertain. The ends were cut back, 2 bases at V and 0 bases at J, with 5 bases in the middle. The CDR3 spans 13 residues. CDR1 and CDR2 (germline): DFQATT, SNEGSKA (reference sequence). The CDR3 DNA reads TGCAGTGCTAGACCCTTAGCCAAAAACATTCAGTACTTC. It translates to CSARPLAKNIQYF.

This chain connects TRBV2 to TRBJ1-5; D is uncertain. With 6 bases removed from V and 3 bases from J, the gap between germline ends came to 6 bases. The CDR3 is made up of 12 amino acids. Germline CDR1 is SNHLY and CDR2 is FYNNEI. Written as DNA, the CDR3 is TGTGCCAGCAGGGAAAACAATCAGCCCCAGCATTTT. Encoded protein: CASRENNQPQHF.

This clonotype was seen once. One junction end disagrees with the germline gene, perhaps due to a read error. The gene calls are TRBV5-1 and TRBJ2-3; TRBD2 aligns across 9 bases. The germline V gene has CDR1 SGHRS and CDR2 YFSETQ. This CDR3 has 15 amino acids. CDR3 amino acids: CVSSPGTSRTDTQYF. The CDR3 DNA follows: TGCGTCAGCAGCCCCGGGACTAGCCGCACAGATACGCAGTATTTT.

This clonotype was counted only a few times. The rearrangement links TRBV29-1 to TRBJ1-1, with a tentative D call TRBD1 (6 bases). The V end was cut by 0 bases, the J end by 5 bases, with 13 bases between. The CDR3 covers 14 residues. From germline, CDR1 is SQVTM and CDR2 ANQGSEA. CDR3 sequence reads: CSVEDPRGRTEAFF. In DNA form, the CDR3 reads TGCAGCGTTGAAGATCCCAGGGGCAGGACTGAAGCTTTCTTT.

V gene TRBV19 combines with J gene TRBJ1-4, with D possibly TRBD1 on 6 matching bases. Germline CDR1 LNHDA, CDR2 SQIVND (reference sequence). This CDR3 contains 15 residues. V was clipped by 0 bases and J by 7 bases, with 12 bases between them. CDR3 coding DNA: TGTGCCAGTAGTATAGACGCAGGGGAGGCTGAAAAACTGTTTTTT. Amino acid sequence: CASSIDAGEAEKLFF.

This clonotype has more than one count but fewer than ten. V and J are TRBV29-1 and TRBJ2-2, with a possible D match to TRBD1 (6 bases). CDR1 and CDR2 (germline): SQVTM, ANQGSEA. The CDR3 loop spans 14 amino acids. V was cut by 7 bases and J by 1 base, with 13 bases left in between. This CDR3 is CSAAKGGNTGELFF. The CDR3 region has the DNA TGCAGCGCAGCTAAAGGGGGGAACACCGGGGAGCTGTTTTTT.

The J gene is TRBJ2-1, the V gene TRBV3-1; D is perhaps TRBD1 (5 bases). The germline V and J ends were trimmed by 0 bases and 15 bases, with 15 bases remaining between them. CDR1 is LGHDT, CDR2 YNNKEL, per germline (reference sequence). This CDR3 is built from 13 residues. In nucleotides, the CDR3 is TGTGCCAGCAGCCAAGATTATGCAGGGCCTGCGTTCTTC. Its translation: CASSQDYAGPAFF.

The table lists this clonotype with a few counts. The chain has TRBV29-1 and TRBJ2-3; D is perhaps TRBD2 (5 bases). The CDR3 runs to 13 residues. Trimming took off 7 bases at V and 6 bases at J, with 17 bases between the two ends. The V gene's germline CDR1 is SQVTM and CDR2 ANQGSEA. The chain's CDR3 is CSASPSGSDTQYF. The CDR3, as DNA: TGCAGCGCTTCTCCTTCGGGGAGTGATACGCAGTATTTT.

In this sample, this clonotype turned up many times. The chain carries TRBV7-9 and TRBJ1-2; D is undetermined. The length of the CDR3 is 13 residues. Germline V gives CDR1 SEHNR, CDR2 FQNEAQ (reference sequence). V shed 5 bases and J shed 4 bases, with 11 bases lying between them. The CDR3: CASSATSGYGYTF. The CDR3 bases are TGTGCCAGCAGCGCGACAAGTGGCTATGGCTACACCTTC. Combining the CDR3 with reference TRBV7-9 and TRBJ1-2 gives the whole variable domain DTGVSQNPRHKITKRGQNVTFRCDPISEHNRLYWYRQTLGQGPEFLTYFQNEAQLEKSRLLSDRFSAERPKGSFSTLEIQRTEQGDSAMYLCASSATSGYGYTFGSGTRLTVV.

The gene calls are TRBV10-3 and TRBJ1-1; D is ambiguous. Germline V gene sequence: CDR1 ENHRY, CDR2 SYGVKD. The CDR3 is 14 amino acids. Trimming removed 0 bases from V and 0 bases from J, with 5 bases in between. The CDR3 bases are TGTGCCATCAGTGAGTCGGCGGTGAACACTGAAGCTTTCTTT. This gives the protein CAISESAVNTEAFF.

The chain carries TRBV4-1 and TRBJ2-7; TRBD2 agrees at 15 bases. CDR3 length: 19 amino acids. V shed 2 bases and J 6 bases; nucleotides not matched to a gene: 14. CDR1 is MGHRA, CDR2 YSYEKL, per germline. The CDR3 nucleotides are TGCGCCAGCAGCCAAAGGACTAGCGGGAGGGTCCCGCTATATACCGAGCAGTACTTC. Translated: CASSQRTSGRVPLYTEQYF.

The CDR3 nucleotides are TGCGCCAGCAGCCCTAGACGCGGAAATGGCTACACCTTC. It encodes CASSPRRGNGYTF. V gene TRBV4-3 combines with J gene TRBJ1-2; D gene unclear. CDR1 and CDR2 (germline): LGHNA, YSLEER. The CDR3 runs to 13 residues. Trimming left V 4 bases short and J 6 bases short, with 12 bases between.

This clonotype was detected only once. The genes are TRBV5-1 and TRBJ1-3, with 7 bases lining up with TRBD1. After removal of 4 bases from V and 0 bases from J, the junction contained 4 bases not matched to a gene. Germline values: CDR1 SGHRS, CDR2 YFSETQ. The CDR3 length is 15 residues. The CDR3 sequence is CASSMTGRSGNTIYF. CDR3 nucleotides: TGCGCCAGCAGCATGACAGGGCGCTCTGGAAACACCATATATTTT.

This chain uses TRBV6-1 with TRBJ2-7, with D unresolved. This CDR3 is built from 14 residues. CDR1 and CDR2 from the germline V gene are MNHNS and SASEGT. V was shortened by 6 bases and J by 0 bases, with 12 bases between the two germline ends. The CDR3 sequence is CASRDATDSYEQYF. The CDR3 nucleotides are TGTGCCAGCAGGGACGCTACCGACTCCTACGAGCAGTACTTC.

The sample holds a few counts of this clonotype. The CDR3 DNA reads TGTGCTAGTGGTTTGATCGGGTCTCGGACTGAAGCTTTCTTT. Its protein product is CASGLIGSRTEAFF. The V gene is TRBV12-5, the J gene TRBJ1-1; D remains unclear. Germline assignment: CDR1 LGHNT and CDR2 FRNRAP. This CDR3 contains 14 residues. Trimming stripped 2 bases from V and 5 bases from J, with 12 bases between. The whole variable domain, filled in from reference TRBV12-5 and TRBJ1-1, reads DARVTQTPRHKVTEMGQEVTMRCQPILGHNTVFWYRQTMMQGLELLAYFRNRAPLDDSGMPKDRFSAEMPDATLATLKIQPSEPRDSAVYFCASGLIGSRTEAFFGQGTRLTVV.

The chain carries TRBV6-5 and TRBJ2-1; D perhaps matches TRBD1 (6 bases). V lost 7 bases and J lost 1, with 11 bases in between. Germline V gene data show CDR1 as MNHEY and CDR2 as SVGAGI. The CDR3 totals 14 residues. In nucleotides, the CDR3 is TGTGCCAGCAACCCCGGACAGTCCTACAATGAGCAGTTCTTC. Translated, it gives CASNPGQSYNEQFF.

This clonotype occurred a few times. Here the CDR3 DNA reads TGTGCCAGCAGTGATTTAGCGGGAGGGCCCACAGATACGCAGTATTTT. It is translated as CASSDLAGGPTDTQYF. This sequence joins TRBV2 and TRBJ2-3; 11 bases are a match to TRBD2. J gave up 2 bases and V 3 bases, and 4 bases lay outside the gene matches. This CDR3 is built from 16 residues. CDR1 is SNHLY, CDR2 FYNNEI, per germline.